This TCR beta chain stems from a study of T cells after yellow fever vaccination. Overall study context: The fractions with low cell numbers were processed using SMART-Seq v4 Ultra Low Input.

5'RACE template switching produced TCR cDNA carrying a universal primer site and UMIs. Via MiXCR, TCRdb re-called the 5' RACE reads, giving one row per CDR3 protein. The table has under 55,000 distinct CDR3 sequences, under 8% seen once. In this sample, this clonotype turned up many times. Germline CDR1 is SGHDT and CDR2 is YYEEEE. The ends were cut back, 3 bases at V and 4 bases at J, with 13 bases in the middle. The CDR3 covers 15 residues. Study-level results: The appearance of a small share of clonotypes in both CD4 and CD8 compartments was observed.

This chain joins TRBV5-6 and TRBJ2-2; no reliable D call. Sample: CD8+ T cells not binding an NS4B(214-222) dextramer, sorted from PBMCs, taken 45 days after the yellow fever booster vaccination. The receptor was derived from a man aged 30-40 years who received the YFV17D yellow fever vaccine. Written as DNA, the CDR3 is TGTGCCAGCAGCTCGCCCGGGTCGGGCACCGGGGAGCTGTTTTTT. Its translation: CASSSPGSGTGELFF.